The 8 T cell receptor beta chains below all came from one sample that was sequenced in a study of OX40 agonist ivuxolimab in advanced cancers. The table came from immunoSEQ multiplex PCR; TCRdb's copy has only in-frame clones and leaves some out. The table lists more than 40,000 clones, 82% of them singletons, with less than 2% in the top ten. This sample comprised CD4+ or CD8+ T cells sorted from blood, obtained in a trial of the OX40 agonist ivuxolimab. The receptor set was obtained from an adult with an advanced solid tumor such as melanoma, head and neck, liver or kidney cancer.

The chain links TRBV10-3 to TRBJ2-7; TRBD1 agrees at 8 bases. Germline CDR1 and CDR2: ENHRY and SYGVKD. Germline trimming cut 3 bases from V and 5 bases from J; bases unmatched to any gene: 6. The CDR3 extends over 14 amino acids. The CDR3 bases are TGTGCCATCAGTGATCGTCAGGGGGCCGACGAGCAGTACTTC. Encoded protein: CAISDRQGADEQYF.

The CDR3 region is CAISVDLFNQPQHF. The DNA of the CDR3 is TGTGCCATCTCGGTGGACCTCTTTAATCAGCCCCAGCATTTT. The rearrangement joins TRBV10-3 to TRBJ1-5; no definite D call. The CDR3 has 14 amino acids. CDR1 ENHRY and CDR2 SYGVKD come from the germline V gene. The germline V and J ends were trimmed by 8 bases and 4 bases, with 15 bases remaining between them.

This chain links TRBV29-1 with TRBJ2-5, with 7 bases lining up with TRBD2. This CDR3 spans 12 amino acids. Germline values: CDR1 SQVTM, CDR2 ANQGSEA. V was clipped by 6 bases and J by 5 bases; unmatched bases: 6. CDR3 in amino acids: CSVTDGGETQYF. CDR3 bases: TGCAGCGTCACCGACGGGGGGGAGACCCAGTACTTC. Based on the CDR3 plus reference TRBV29-1 and TRBJ2-5, the full variable domain is SAVISQKPSRDICQRGTSLTIQCQVDSQVTMMFWYRQQPGQSLTLIATANQGSEATYESGFVIDKFPISRPNLTFSTLTVSNMSPEDSSIYLCSVTDGGETQYFGPGTRLLVL.

The chain uses TRBV19 and TRBJ2-7, with D perhaps TRBD2 (6 bases). Germline V gives CDR1 LNHDA, CDR2 SQIVND (reference sequence). The CDR3 is 14 residues long. The V gene lost 4 bases and the J gene lost 0 bases, with 10 bases spanning the gap. Here the CDR3 DNA reads TGTGCCAGTAGTAGACGGGGGAGCTCCTACGAGCAGTACTTC. It encodes CASSRRGSSYEQYF.

This clone was seen only a few times. This sequence joins TRBV6-1 and TRBJ1-3; the match to TRBD1 covers 9 bases. Germline CDR1 reads MNHNS; CDR2 reads SASEGT. The CDR3 totals 20 residues. V was pared by 4 bases and J by 0 bases, with 16 bases of the junction left unmatched. CDR3 DNA: TGTGCCAGCAGTGGACTCCCGGGACAGGGCCGATTGGGCTCTGGAAACACCATATATTTT. The encoded protein is CASSGLPGQGRLGSGNTIYF.

The chain couples TRBV5-1 to TRBJ2-1; D possibly corresponds to TRBD1 (5 bases). Germline values: CDR1 SGHRS, CDR2 YFSETQ. Trimming shortened V by 0 bases and J by 6 bases, and 13 bases separated the two germline ends. The CDR3 extends over 15 amino acids. In DNA, the CDR3 is TGCGCCAGCAGCTTGGAGGGGTCTGCCTCCAATGAGCAGTTCTTC. It specifies CASSLEGSASNEQFF. Drawing the rest from reference TRBV5-1 and TRBJ2-1, the complete variable domain is KAGVTQTPRYLIKTRGQQVTLSCSPISGHRSVSWYQQTPGQGLQFLFEYFSETQRNKGNFPGRFSGRQFSNSRSEMNVSTLELGDSALYLCASSLEGSASNEQFFGPGTRLTVL.

The chain uses TRBV19 and TRBJ2-1, with TRBD2 matching over 11 bases. V dropped 4 bases and J dropped 0; count of bases not matched to a gene: 2. The germline V gene encodes CDR1 LNHDA and CDR2 SQIVND (reference sequence). The CDR3 loop spans 16 amino acids. This CDR3 reads CASSTSGGSSYNEQFF. As DNA, the CDR3 is TGTGCCAGTAGTACTAGCGGGGGGAGCTCCTACAATGAGCAGTTCTTC. Based on the CDR3 plus reference TRBV19 and TRBJ2-1, the full variable domain is DGGITQSPKYLFRKEGQNVTLSCEQNLNHDAMYWYRQDPGQGLRLIYYSQIVNDFQKGDIAEGYSVSREKKESFPLTVTSAQKNPTAFYLCASSTSGGSSYNEQFFGPGTRLTVL.

This chain joins TRBV5-5 and TRBJ1-2, with TRBD1 matching over 9 bases. Germline CDR1 is SGHKS and CDR2 is YYEKEE (reference sequence). CDR3 length equals 13 residues. With 3 bases clipped from V and 7 bases from J, the junction kept 4 bases outside the gene matches. The CDR3 nucleotides read TGTGCCAGCAGCTCCACAGGGGGCGGTGGCTACACCTTC. This sequence encodes CASSSTGGGGYTF. Full variable domain (rest looked up from reference TRBV5-5 and TRBJ1-2): DAGVTQSPTHLIKTRGQQVTLRCSPISGHKSVSWYQQVLGQGPQFIFQYYEKEERGRGNFPDRFSARQFPNYSSELNVNALLLGDSALYLCASSSTGGGGYTFGSGTRLTVV.